This T cell receptor beta chain was documented in a study of cytomegalovirus exposure and HLA in healthy donors. A multiplex PCR was run with 60 Vbeta primers and 13 Jbeta primers. Sequencing was performed with immunoSEQ multiplex PCR; in TCRdb, only in-frame clones are kept and a portion is missing. The sample consists of around 60,000 clones, roughly 73% of them appearing once. General study results and limits: Indistinguishable V segments, including TRBV6-2 and TRBV6-3, were excluded.

In the case of this clone: The antigen remains unidentified.

CDR3 length: 14 amino acids. CDR1 SGHTS and CDR2 YDEGEE come from the germline V gene. V was clipped by 2 bases and J by 2 bases, with 11 bases between them. What was sequenced was PBMCs. This chain uses TRBV5-8 with TRBJ2-7, with D perhaps TRBD2 (7 bases). The receptor's source is a woman between 40 and 50 years old in good health and CMV-seropositive. The CDR3 nucleotides read TGTGCCAGCAGCTTAAGGGGGGGCACCTACGAGCAGTACTTC. Translating it yields CASSLRGGTYEQYF.